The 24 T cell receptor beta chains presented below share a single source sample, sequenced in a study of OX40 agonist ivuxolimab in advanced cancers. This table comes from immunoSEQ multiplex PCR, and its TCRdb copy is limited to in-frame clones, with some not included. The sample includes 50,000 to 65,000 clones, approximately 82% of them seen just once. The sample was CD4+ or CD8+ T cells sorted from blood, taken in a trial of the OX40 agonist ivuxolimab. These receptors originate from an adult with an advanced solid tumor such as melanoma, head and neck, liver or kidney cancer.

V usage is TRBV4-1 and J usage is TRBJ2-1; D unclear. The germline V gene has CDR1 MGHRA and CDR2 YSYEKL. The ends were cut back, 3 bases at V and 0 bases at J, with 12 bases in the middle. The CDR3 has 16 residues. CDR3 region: CASSQISLSSYNEQFF. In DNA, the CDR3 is TGCGCCAGCAGCCAGATTAGCCTTAGCTCCTACAATGAGCAGTTCTTC.

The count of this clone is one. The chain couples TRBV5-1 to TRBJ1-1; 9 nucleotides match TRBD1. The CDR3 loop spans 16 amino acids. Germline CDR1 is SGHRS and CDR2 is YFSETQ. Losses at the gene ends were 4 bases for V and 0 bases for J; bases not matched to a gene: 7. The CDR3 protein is CASSPMTGGVNTEAFF. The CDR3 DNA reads TGCGCCAGCAGCCCAATGACAGGGGGGGTGAACACTGAAGCTTTCTTT.

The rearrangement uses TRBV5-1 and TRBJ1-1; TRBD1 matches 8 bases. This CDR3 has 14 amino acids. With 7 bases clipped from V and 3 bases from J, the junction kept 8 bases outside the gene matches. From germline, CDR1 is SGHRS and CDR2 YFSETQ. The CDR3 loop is CASRPQGADTEAFF. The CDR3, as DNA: TGCGCCAGCCGTCCCCAGGGGGCGGACACTGAAGCTTTCTTT. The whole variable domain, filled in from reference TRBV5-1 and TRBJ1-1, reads KAGVTQTPRYLIKTRGQQVTLSCSPISGHRSVSWYQQTPGQGLQFLFEYFSETQRNKGNFPGRFSGRQFSNSRSEMNVSTLELGDSALYLCASRPQGADTEAFFGQGTRLTVV.

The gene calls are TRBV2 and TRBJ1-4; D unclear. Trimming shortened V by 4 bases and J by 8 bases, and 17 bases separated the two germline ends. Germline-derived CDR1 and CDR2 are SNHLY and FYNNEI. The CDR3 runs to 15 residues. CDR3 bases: TGTGCCAGCAGTGGGACGGTCGGCCACGGAGAAAAACTGTTTTTT. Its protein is CASSGTVGHGEKLFF. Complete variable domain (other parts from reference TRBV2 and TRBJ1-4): EPEVTQTPSHQVTQMGQEVILRCVPISNHLYFYWYRQILGQKVEFLVSFYNNEISEKSEIFDDQFSVERPDGSNFTLKIRSTKLEDSAMYFCASSGTVGHGEKLFFGSGTQLSVL.

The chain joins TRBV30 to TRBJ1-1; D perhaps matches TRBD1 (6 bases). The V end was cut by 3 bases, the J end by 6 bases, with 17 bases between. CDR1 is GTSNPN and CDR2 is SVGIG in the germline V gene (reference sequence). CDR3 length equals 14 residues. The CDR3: CAWRESPGDPEAFF. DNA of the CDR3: TGTGCCTGGAGAGAGAGTCCAGGGGACCCTGAAGCTTTCTTT.

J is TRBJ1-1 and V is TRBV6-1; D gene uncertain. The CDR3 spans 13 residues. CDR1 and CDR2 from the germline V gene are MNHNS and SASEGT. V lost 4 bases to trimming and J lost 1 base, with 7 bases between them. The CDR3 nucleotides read TGTGCCAGCAGTGTCCCACCGAACACTGAAGCTTTCTTT. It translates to CASSVPPNTEAFF.

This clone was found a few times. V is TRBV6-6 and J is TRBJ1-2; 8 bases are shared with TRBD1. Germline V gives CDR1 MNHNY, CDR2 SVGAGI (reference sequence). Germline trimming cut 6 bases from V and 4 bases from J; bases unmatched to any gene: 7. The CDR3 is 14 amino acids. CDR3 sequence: CASRAGGAGYGYTF. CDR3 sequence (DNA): TGTGCCAGCAGAGCAGGGGGCGCGGGCTATGGCTACACCTTC.

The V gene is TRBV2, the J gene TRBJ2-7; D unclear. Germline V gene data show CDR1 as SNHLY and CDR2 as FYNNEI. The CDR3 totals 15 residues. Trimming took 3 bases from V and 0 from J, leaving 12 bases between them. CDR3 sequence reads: CASSDRQLSSYEQYF. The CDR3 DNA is TGTGCCAGCAGTGACCGCCAGTTAAGCTCCTACGAGCAGTACTTC.

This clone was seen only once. DNA of the CDR3: TGTGCCAGCAGCCCTACAGGGGGGAAGGGAAACACCATATATTTT. Translating gives CASSPTGGKGNTIYF. The chain recombines TRBV7-9 with TRBJ1-3; 8 bases agree with TRBD1. V shed 5 bases and J 4 bases; nucleotides not matched to a gene: 7. Per the germline V gene, CDR1 is SEHNR and CDR2 is FQNEAQ (reference sequence). This CDR3 is built from 15 residues.

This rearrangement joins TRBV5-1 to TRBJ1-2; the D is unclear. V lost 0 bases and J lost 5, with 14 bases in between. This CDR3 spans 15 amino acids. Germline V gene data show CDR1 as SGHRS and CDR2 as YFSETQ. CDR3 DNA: TGCGCCAGCAGCTTGGCGGCAGACCTGAAATATGGCTACACCTTC. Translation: CASSLAADLKYGYTF. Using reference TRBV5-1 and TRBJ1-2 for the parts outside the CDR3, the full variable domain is KAGVTQTPRYLIKTRGQQVTLSCSPISGHRSVSWYQQTPGQGLQFLFEYFSETQRNKGNFPGRFSGRQFSNSRSEMNVSTLELGDSALYLCASSLAADLKYGYTFGSGTRLTVV.

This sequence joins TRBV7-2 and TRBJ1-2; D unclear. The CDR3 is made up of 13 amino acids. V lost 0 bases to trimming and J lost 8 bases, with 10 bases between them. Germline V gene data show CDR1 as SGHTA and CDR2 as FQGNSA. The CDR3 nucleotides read TGTGCCAGCAGCTTAGCCAGTTCGGGAGGCTACACCTTC. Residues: CASSLASSGGYTF.

CDR3 coding DNA: TGTGCCAGCAGCCTAAGACAGGCGGCGCTAAGGGAGCAGTACTTC. Its protein product is CASSLRQAALREQYF. V usage is TRBV7-2 and J usage is TRBJ2-7; tentatively, D is TRBD1 (6 bases). CDR1 is SGHTA and CDR2 is FQGNSA in the germline V gene. Trimming cost V 5 bases and J 7 bases, with 21 bases left between them. The CDR3 consists of 15 residues.

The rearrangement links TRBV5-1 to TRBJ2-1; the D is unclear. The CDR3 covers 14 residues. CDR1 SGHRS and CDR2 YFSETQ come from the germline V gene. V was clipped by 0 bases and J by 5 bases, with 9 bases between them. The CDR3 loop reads CASSLGSRNNEQFF. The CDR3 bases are TGCGCCAGCAGCTTGGGTTCTAGAAACAATGAGCAGTTCTTC.

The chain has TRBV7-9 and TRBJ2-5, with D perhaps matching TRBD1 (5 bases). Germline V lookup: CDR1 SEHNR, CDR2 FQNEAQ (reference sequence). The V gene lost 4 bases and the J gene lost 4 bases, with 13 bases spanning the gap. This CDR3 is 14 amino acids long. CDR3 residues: CASSWTLLAETQYF. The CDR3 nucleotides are TGTGCCAGCAGCTGGACACTCCTGGCAGAGACCCAGTACTTC.

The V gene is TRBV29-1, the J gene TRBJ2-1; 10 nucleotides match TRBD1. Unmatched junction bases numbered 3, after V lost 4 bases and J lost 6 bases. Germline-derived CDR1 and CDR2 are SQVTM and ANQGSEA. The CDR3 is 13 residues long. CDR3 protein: CSVARDRGNEQFF. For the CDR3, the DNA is TGCAGCGTTGCCCGGGACAGGGGCAATGAGCAGTTCTTC.

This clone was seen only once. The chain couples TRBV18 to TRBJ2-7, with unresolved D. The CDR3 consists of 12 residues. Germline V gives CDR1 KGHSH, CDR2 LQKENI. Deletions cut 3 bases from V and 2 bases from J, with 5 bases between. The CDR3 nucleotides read TGTGCCAGCTCACCGTCGACCTACGAGCAGTACTTC. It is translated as CASSPSTYEQYF.

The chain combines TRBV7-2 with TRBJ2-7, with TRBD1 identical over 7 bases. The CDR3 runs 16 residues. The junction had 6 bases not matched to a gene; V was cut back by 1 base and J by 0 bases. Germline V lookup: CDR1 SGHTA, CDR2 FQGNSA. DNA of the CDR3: TGTGCCAGCAGCTTAGGTTGGGACAGCCCCTCCTACGAGCAGTACTTC. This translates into CASSLGWDSPSYEQYF.

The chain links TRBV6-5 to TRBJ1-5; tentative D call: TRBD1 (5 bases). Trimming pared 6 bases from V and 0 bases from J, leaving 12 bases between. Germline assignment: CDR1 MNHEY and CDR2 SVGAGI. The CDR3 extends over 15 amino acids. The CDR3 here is CASSLGPYSNQPQHF. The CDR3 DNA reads TGTGCCAGCAGCCTGGGGCCGTATAGCAATCAGCCCCAGCATTTT.

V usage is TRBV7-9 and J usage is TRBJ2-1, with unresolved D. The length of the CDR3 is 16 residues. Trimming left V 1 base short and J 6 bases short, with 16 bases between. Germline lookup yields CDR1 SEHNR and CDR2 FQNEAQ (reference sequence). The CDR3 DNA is TGTGCCAGCAGCTTAGTAGAGGCTAGGCTAGGCAATGAGCAGTTCTTC. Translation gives CASSLVEARLGNEQFF.

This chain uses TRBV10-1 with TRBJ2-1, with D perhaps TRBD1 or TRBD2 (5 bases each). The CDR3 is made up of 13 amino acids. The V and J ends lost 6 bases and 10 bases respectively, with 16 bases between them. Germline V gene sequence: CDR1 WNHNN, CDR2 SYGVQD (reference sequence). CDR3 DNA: TGCGCCAGCAGCTCGGGGCGGCAATACGAGCAGTTCTTC. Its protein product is CASSSGRQYEQFF.

This CDR3 reads CASSLVGQDAASSGNTIYF. CDR3 sequence (DNA): TGTGCCAGCAGCTTAGTCGGACAGGATGCCGCGAGCTCTGGAAACACCATATATTTT. The gene calls are TRBV7-2 and TRBJ1-3, with 7 bases that match TRBD1. The V and J ends lost 1 base and 0 bases, in that order; junction bases with no gene match: 12. The CDR3 has 19 amino acids. Germline V lookup: CDR1 SGHTA, CDR2 FQGNSA.

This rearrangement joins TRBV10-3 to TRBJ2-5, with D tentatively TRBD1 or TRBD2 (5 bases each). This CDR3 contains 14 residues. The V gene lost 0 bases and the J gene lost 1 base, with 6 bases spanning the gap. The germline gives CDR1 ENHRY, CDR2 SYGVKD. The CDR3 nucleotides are TGTGCCATCAGTGAGTCGGGGACCCAAGAGACCCAGTACTTC. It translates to CAISESGTQETQYF.

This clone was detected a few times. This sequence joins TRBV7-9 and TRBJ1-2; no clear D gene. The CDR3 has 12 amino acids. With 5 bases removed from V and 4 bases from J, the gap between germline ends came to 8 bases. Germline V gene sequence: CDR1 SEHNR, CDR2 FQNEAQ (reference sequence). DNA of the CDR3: TGTGCCAGCAGCGATGACATCTATGGCTACACCTTC. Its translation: CASSDDIYGYTF.

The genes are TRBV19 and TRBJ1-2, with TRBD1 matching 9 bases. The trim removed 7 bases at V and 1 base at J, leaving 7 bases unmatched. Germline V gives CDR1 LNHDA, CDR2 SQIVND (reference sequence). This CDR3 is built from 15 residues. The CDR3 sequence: CASISRQGVNYGYTF. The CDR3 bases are TGTGCCAGTATTTCCCGACAGGGGGTTAACTATGGCTACACCTTC.